Described below is a single T cell receptor beta chain sequence and its context. Antigen specificity is unknown. This record belongs to a study of vaccination effects on CD4 cells after COVID-19. At the level of the study: Subjects were given two BNT162b2 or mRNA-1273 vaccine doses.

Profiling relied on immunoSEQ multiplex PCR, and the TCRdb table lists in-frame clones only, not all of them. The table has tens of thousands of clones, just under 75% seen once; the top ten hold around 3.3%. The V end was cut by 0 bases, the J end by 3 bases, with 6 bases between. Germline V gives CDR1 KGHSH, CDR2 LQKENI. This CDR3 region has 14 residues. Antigen-specific CD4+ T cell clonotypes were called by their expansion after viral peptide-pool culture in ViraFEST. Culturing for about ten days preceded CD4+ T cell isolation. Previously uninfected by SARS-CoV-2, the vaccine recipients also showed negative nucleocapsid antibodies. Wells each received two million PBMC, cultured with approximately 10 IU/ml IL-2 and roughly 10 ug/ml peptides. Cultures got half-medium changes with IL-2 on days 3 and 7.

The chain couples TRBV18 to TRBJ1-5; unclear D gene. Sequencing used CD4+ T cells from PBMCs cultured with SARS-CoV-2 spike peptides, obtained before COVID-19 vaccination. The clonotype was recovered from a human donor who received a COVID-19 vaccine. Here the CDR3 reads CASSPPHFNQPQHF. In DNA, the CDR3 is TGTGCCAGCTCACCACCGCATTTCAATCAGCCCCAGCATTTT.